This entry lists 5 T cell receptor beta chains sequenced from one sample in a study of Ad26.COV2.S vaccination and SARS-CoV-2 variants. Treatment defined: roughly 19 received Ad26.COV2.S at low or high dose, single or two shots; roughly five received placebo; per-sample allocation not given. Specimen acquisition occurred on day 63 following the initial vaccine or placebo injection. TCRdb's table, derived via immunoSEQ multiplex PCR, lists solely in-frame clones and lacks some. The sample has 510,000 or so clones; around nine tenths are singletons. The sample in question was peripheral blood, obtained in a trial of Ad26.COV2.S vaccine versus placebo. The receptor source for this set is a person aged 18-60 years who received the Ad26.COV2.S COVID-19 vaccine or a placebo.

This clone has a single count. This chain connects TRBV20-1 to TRBJ1-6; no clear D. The CDR3 is 14 residues long. The V end lost 3 bases, the J end lost 5 bases, and 11 bases lay between the germline ends. Germline V lookup: CDR1 DFQATT, CDR2 SNEGSKA (reference sequence). CDR3 amino acids: CSASGLRDNSPLHF. The CDR3, as DNA: TGCAGTGCTAGTGGGTTAAGGGATAATTCACCCCTCCACTTT.

The J gene is TRBJ2-3, the V gene TRBV28, with 9 bases aligning to TRBD1. The CDR3 covers 15 residues. After removal of 6 bases from V and 4 bases from J, the junction contained 8 bases not matched to a gene. The germline CDR1 and CDR2 sequences are MDHEN and SYDVKM. Here the CDR3 reads CASSSLGQGSDTQYF. The CDR3 DNA reads TGTGCCAGCAGCTCCCTGGGACAGGGATCAGATACGCAGTATTTT.

Here the CDR3 reads CASSQGVSLSYEQYF. In DNA form, the CDR3 reads TGCGCCAGCAGCCAAGGCGTATCCCTCTCCTACGAGCAGTACTTC. The rearrangement uses TRBV4-3 and TRBJ2-7; D ambiguous. CDR3 length equals 15 residues. Germline V lookup: CDR1 LGHNA, CDR2 YSLEER. Deletions cut 1 base from V and 0 bases from J, with 10 bases between.

V is TRBV30 and J is TRBJ2-7; 8 positions match TRBD1. In germline, CDR1 is GTSNPN, CDR2 SVGIG (reference sequence). The CDR3 is 13 amino acids. V shed 2 bases and J 5 bases; nucleotides not matched to a gene: 5. The CDR3, as DNA: TGTGCCTGGAGTCCCCAGGACAGGGACGAGCAGTACTTC. The encoded protein is CAWSPQDRDEQYF.

This chain links TRBV25-1 with TRBJ2-6; TRBD1 or TRBD2 may be the D gene (5 bases each). V was shortened by 2 bases and J by 0 bases, with 8 bases between the two germline ends. This CDR3 region has 16 residues. Per the germline V gene, CDR1 is MGHDK and CDR2 is SYGVNS. CDR3 bases: TGTGCCAGCAGTGAACGTGGGGGCTCTGGGGCCAACGTCCTGACTTTC. This translates into CASSERGGSGANVLTF.